Listed here is a single TCR beta chain. Its specificity is not known. This sample stems from a study of cytomegalovirus exposure and HLA in healthy donors. General study points: Many donors carried some public TCRs, although rarity characterized most TCR sequences. Per published accounts, TCR beta sequences correctly predicted the HLA-A and HLA-B alleles of most subjects. The authors later linked a missense DCLRE1C variant to TCR beta V- and J-gene trimming.

With V trimmed by 5 bases and J by 6 bases, 9 bases remained unmatched. The CDR3 is made up of 14 amino acids. Germline lookup yields CDR1 SQVTM and CDR2 ANQGSEA. The study ran its PCR with 60 Vbeta and 13 Jbeta primers. Clones were sequenced by immunoSEQ multiplex PCR, and TCRdb holds only the in-frame ones, with some missing. Here the sample spans about 160,000 clones, roughly 80% being singletons. This chain links TRBV29-1 with TRBJ2-3; 9 bases agree with TRBD1. The sequenced sample consisted of PBMCs. The receptor comes from a man aged 25 to 40 in good health and CMV-seronegative. CDR3 residues: CSVFTGGREDTQYF. The CDR3 region has the DNA TGCAGCGTTTTTACAGGGGGCCGCGAGGATACGCAGTATTTT.